Listed below are T cell receptor beta chains from one sample, sequenced in a study of quantifying T cell responses using KT2 cells. TCRdb re-called the UMI-ligation and nested PCR reads with MiXCR, one entry per CDR3 protein. This sample yields 40,000 to 55,000 distinct CDR3 sequences, of which around a tenth are seen a single time; about 9.4% belongs to the top ten. Specimen: PBMCs spiked with cells of the T cell clone KT2. The receptor set was obtained from a human donor. Both conserved end residues are part of each CDR3. D genes are given only for firm matches. Where a row states a size, it is once, few, many or the class of an expanded clone; other rows omit it.

D,V,J,size,DNA,CDR3
.,TRBV2,TRBJ1-2,.,TGTGCCAGCAGTGAGGGCAACAACTATGGCTACACCTTC,CASSEGNNYGYTF
.,TRBV12-3/TRBV12-4,TRBJ1-6,.,TGTGCCAGCGGAGGTCGGTCACCCCTCAACTTT,CASGGRSPLNF
TRBD1,TRBV12-3/TRBV12-4,TRBJ1-4,many,TGTGCCAGCAGTTTGGCAGGGGGTGGAAAACTGTTTTTT,CASSLAGGGKLFF
TRBD1,TRBV12-3/TRBV12-4,TRBJ2-1,few,TGTGCCACCCAAACCGGGACAGGGGTGTACAATGAGCAGTTCTTC,CATQTGTGVYNEQFF
.,TRBV24-1,TRBJ2-5,.,TGTGCCACCAGTGATCCGATCCGGGGCGTTGAGACCCAGTACTTC,CATSDPIRGVETQYF
TRBD1,TRBV15,TRBJ2-1,many,TGTGCCACCAGTTACAGGGGGAAGGTTGAGCAGTTCTTC,CATSYRGKVEQFF
.,TRBV3-1,TRBJ1-3,.,TGTGCCAGCAGCCAAGAGGGTGTGGCTGGAAACACCATATATTTT,CASSQEGVAGNTIYF
.,TRBV7-2,TRBJ1-3,few,TGTGCCAGCAGCTTAGATTCGGGGGACGGAAACACCATATATTTT,CASSLDSGDGNTIYF
TRBD1,TRBV5-1,TRBJ2-2,many,TGCGCCAGCAGCCCAGAGGGGGCCGTGAATGGCGGGGAGCTGTTTTTT,CASSPEGAVNGGELFF
.,TRBV24-1,TRBJ2-2,.,TGTGCCACCGCCCCCGGCCGAGGACGCACCGGGGAGCTGTTTTTT,CATAPGRGRTGELFF
.,TRBV20-1,TRBJ2-7,many,TGCAGTGCTAGTGTTGCCAGGGAGCGAAGGAACGAGCAGTACTTC,CSASVARERRNEQYF
.,TRBV12-3/TRBV12-4,TRBJ1-5,.,TGTGCCAGCAGTTTAGGGCAGGGGTTTCAGCCCCAGCATTTT,CASSLGQGFQPQHF
.,TRBV20-1,TRBJ1-4,.,TGCAGTGCTAGACCCGGAGACAGGAAAAATGAAAAACTGTTTTTT,CSARPGDRKNEKLFF
.,TRBV21-1,TRBJ2-1,.,TGTGCCAGCAGCAAAATCTTTCGGGGGCGGGTAGGCAATGAGCAGTTCTTC,CASSKIFRGRVGNEQFF
.,TRBV27,TRBJ2-2,few,TGTGCCAGCAGTACCGAATATTCCCGAGTACCCGGGGAGCTGTTTTTT,CASSTEYSRVPGELFF
.,TRBV4-2,TRBJ1-3,few,TGTGCCAGCAGCCAAGATCCCGGAAACACCATATATTTT,CASSQDPGNTIYF